This T cell receptor (beta chain) was sequenced in a study of blood T cells in healthy people across ages (dated by TCRdb to 2013 to 2016). Background for the entire study: Template switching captured roughly one uniquely barcoded TCR beta cDNA molecule per two T cells in model experiments. The study measured age-related changes in TCR beta repertoire diversity using deep sequencing normalized with unique cDNA molecular identifiers. Four age groups were formed from the donors: young (average roughly 15 years), middle-aged (around 39), aged (around 68) and long-lived (around 80). Using the same blood draw, the study looked at two additional independent replicas of 1 million unique cDNA reads for two donors, one aged 18 to 30 and the other aged 80 or older. To avoid experimental bias, donors of different ages were randomly spread across the sequencing lanes.

Donors were under 40 systemically healthy Caucasian individuals from Russia aged 6 to 90 years. Each donor gave 9.5 to 10 milliliters of peripheral blood, drawn into EDTA-treated Vacutainer tubes. Ficoll-Paque density-gradient centrifugation was used to isolate PBMCs, with at least 6 million per sample. Total RNA was extracted from PBMCs with Trizol reagent, with at least 6 micrograms obtained per sample. Naive CD45RAhigh/CD27high T cell percentages were measured by flow cytometry on a PBMC aliquot from every donor. Library method: 5' RACE. TCRdb lists the instrument as Illumina HiSeq 2500. A second PCR of roughly 7 to 12 cycles was run with a J-beta primer mix and a sample-barcoded 5' primer. Each TCR beta cDNA molecule received a unique molecular identifier from a template-switch 5' adaptor carrying 12 random nucleotides. Each sample yielded at least 3 million CDR3-containing paired-end reads. First-strand cDNA was synthesized from all RNA with the Mint cDNA synthesis kit, primed by a TRBC-specific oligonucleotide. Following uracil-DNA glycosylase treatment, all cDNA underwent a first 18-cycle PCR with the universal primers M1SS and BC2_uni_R. In the paper's pipeline: Normalization of each sample was performed by random selection of 1 million high-quality reads, each carrying a distinct molecular identifier. Instead of being binned into consensus sequences, reads that shared molecular identifiers were thrown out. MiTCR, set to a Q25 quality threshold and the strictest error-elimination algorithm, was used for CDR3 identification, clonotype clustering and error correction. A nonparametric unseen species model using Euler transformation provided a lower-bound estimate of total TCR beta diversity. TCRdb redid the processing of the public reads, applying fastp at Q25 and MiXCR, and retained in-frame beta chains. Rows are unified per CDR3 protein, each entry keeping the most common DNA and genes. The V and J calls and clone size come from TCRdb's table, not from the authors' own analysis. In this sample the table shows roughly 900,000 distinct CDR3 sequences, roughly 48% of which occur a single time. 13% of the sample lies in the top ten.

V trim: 5 bases; J trim: 4 bases; unmatched bases: 8. CDR3 length: 15 amino acids, cysteine to phenylalanine. Kept here is only the CDR3 DNA, which spans 45 bases and is read in frame from base 1. CDR1 and CDR2 (MNHEY, SMNVEV) derive from the germline V gene (reference sequence). Study-level results and caveats: Estimates of total diversity based on one million sequenced T cells were regarded as lower bounds and as underestimates. Conclusive comparison of naive and antigen-experienced compartments was prevented by the profiling of bulk unsorted PBMCs. There was a strong correlation between observed TCR beta diversity and the percentage of naive T cells measured by flow cytometry. As age increased, observed TCR beta diversity per million T cells dropped in a roughly linear way, and a significant reduction was already evident by age 40. The long-lived group showed more naive CD4+ T cells, fewer expanded clones and increased TCR diversity than the aged group, suggesting age selection. Because the CMV infection status of the donors was unknown, age-related changes in expanded clonotypes may potentially have been confounded.

As to this clonotype: Its antigen specificity is not known. Base qualities are not at hand, and no much larger clone is one base apart.

Sequenced: blood. The chain is encoded by TRBV27 joined to TRBJ1-2; TRBD1 matches 9 bases in the middle. The origin of this receptor is a man between 25 and 39 years old in good health. The sequenced DNA is TGTGCCAGCAGTAACCCGACAGGGGGTGTCTATGGCTACACCTTC. It encodes CASSNPTGGVYGYTF.